The 3 T cell receptor beta chains below were found in one sample sequenced in a study of shared clonotypes between healthy human individuals. The table came from immunoSEQ multiplex PCR; TCRdb's copy has only in-frame clones and leaves some out. The sample includes 650,000 to 750,000 clones, about 78% of them seen just once. The specimen was memory CD4+ T cells sorted from blood. Subset described: CD45RA-negative fraction. These receptors originate from a woman aged 25 to 39 in good health.

V usage is TRBV6-1 and J usage is TRBJ2-7; 8 nucleotides agree with TRBD2. The CDR3 runs 15 residues. Germline CDR1 MNHNS, CDR2 SASEGT. Trimming at V came to 7 bases and at J to 4 bases, leaving 12 bases not matched to a gene. CDR3 residues: CASTGGVAGPYEQYF. The CDR3 DNA reads as TGTGCCAGCACTGGGGGCGTAGCGGGACCATACGAGCAGTACTTC.

The V call is TRBV7-8, the J call TRBJ2-7; 10 bases are shared with TRBD2. The CDR3 runs 15 residues. The junction had 5 bases not matched to a gene; V was cut back by 2 bases and J by 4 bases. CDR1 is SGHVS and CDR2 is FQNEAQ in the germline V gene. The CDR3, as DNA: TGTGCCAGCAGCTTACCCTCTAGCGGGAGTTACGAGCAGTACTTC. Translation: CASSLPSSGSYEQYF.

The chain recombines TRBV5-1 with TRBJ2-1, with D possibly being TRBD2 (5 bases). Germline lookup yields CDR1 SGHRS and CDR2 YFSETQ. The CDR3 loop spans 11 amino acids. Deletions cut 7 bases from V and 9 bases from J, with 11 bases between. The CDR3 here is CASSEDSEQFF. The CDR3, as DNA: TGCGCCAGCTCGGAGGACTCTGAGCAGTTCTTC.